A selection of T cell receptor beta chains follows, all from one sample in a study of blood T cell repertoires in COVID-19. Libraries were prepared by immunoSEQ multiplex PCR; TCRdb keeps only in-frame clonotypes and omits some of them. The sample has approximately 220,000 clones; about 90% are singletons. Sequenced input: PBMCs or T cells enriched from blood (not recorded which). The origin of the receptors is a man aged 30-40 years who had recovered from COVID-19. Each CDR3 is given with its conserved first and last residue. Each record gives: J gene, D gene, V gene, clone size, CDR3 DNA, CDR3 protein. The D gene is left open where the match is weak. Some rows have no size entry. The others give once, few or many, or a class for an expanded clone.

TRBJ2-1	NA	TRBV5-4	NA	TGTGCCAGCAGCTCTCGGACTGGCGACGATTACAATGAGCAGTTCTTC	CASSSRTGDDYNEQFF
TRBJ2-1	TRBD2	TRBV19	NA	TGTGCCAGTAGTAAAATAGCGGGACGCAATGAGCAGTTCTTC	CASSKIAGRNEQFF
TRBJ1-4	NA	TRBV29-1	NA	TGCAGCGTTCAACAGGGTTCTAATGAAAAACTGTTTTTT	CSVQQGSNEKLFF
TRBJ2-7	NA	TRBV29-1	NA	TGCAGCGCCCGGGACTTCAGCTCCTACGAGCAGTACTTC	CSARDFSSYEQYF
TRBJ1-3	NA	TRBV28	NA	TGTGCCAGCATGGGGCAGAGCACCATATATTTT	CASMGQSTIYF
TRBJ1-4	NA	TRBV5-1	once	TGCGCCAGCAGCTTGACAGCTTTACCCGCCCCATATGAAAAACTGTTTTTT	CASSLTALPAPYEKLFF
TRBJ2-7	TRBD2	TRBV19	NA	TGTGCCAGTAGTATTGCACTAGCGGGGTACGAGCAGTACTTC	CASSIALAGYEQYF
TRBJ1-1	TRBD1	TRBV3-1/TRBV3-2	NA	TGTGCCAGCAGCCAAGGTACAGGGGCGACTGAAGCTTTCTTT	CASSQGTGATEAFF
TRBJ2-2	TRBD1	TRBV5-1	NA	TGCGCCAGCAGCTTGGGGACAGGGAACACCGGGGAGCTGTTTTTT	CASSLGTGNTGELFF
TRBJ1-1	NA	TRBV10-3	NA	TGTGCCATCAGTGTTAGGCAGGGCGACACTGAAGCTTTCTTT	CAISVRQGDTEAFF
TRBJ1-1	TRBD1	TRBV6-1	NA	TGTGCCAGCAGTGAGCGACAGGGGTACACTGAAGCTTTCTTT	CASSERQGYTEAFF
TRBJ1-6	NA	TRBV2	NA	TGTGCCAGCAGCGAACAGGGTGCCAATTCACCCCTCCACTTT	CASSEQGANSPLHF
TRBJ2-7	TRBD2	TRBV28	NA	TGTGCCAGCAGGCGACTAGCGGGGGTATCCTACGAGCAGTACTTC	CASRRLAGVSYEQYF
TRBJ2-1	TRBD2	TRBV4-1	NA	TGCGCCAGCAGCACTTGGTCAGGGAGGGCCAATGAGCAGTTCTTC	CASSTWSGRANEQFF
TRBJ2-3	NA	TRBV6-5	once	TGTGCCAGCAGTTACCAGGTGTTAGATACGCAGTATTTT	CASSYQVLDTQYF
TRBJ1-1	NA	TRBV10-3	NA	TGTGCCATCAGTCCCCCGGGGGGCACTGAAGCTTTCTTT	CAISPPGGTEAFF
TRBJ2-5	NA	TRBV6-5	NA	TGTGCCAGCAGTTACTCGTTCTCCCAAGAGACCCAGTACTTC	CASSYSFSQETQYF
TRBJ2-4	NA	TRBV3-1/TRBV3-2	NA	TGTGCCAGCAGCCAAGGCGGACTAAAAAGCATTCAGTACTTC	CASSQGGLKSIQYF
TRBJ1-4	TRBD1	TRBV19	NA	TGTGCCAGTAGTAGAGACAGGGTGGCTAATGAAAAACTGTTTTTT	CASSRDRVANEKLFF
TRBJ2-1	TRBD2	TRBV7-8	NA	TGTGCCAGCAGCTCAGGGACTAGCGCTTACAATGAGCAGTTCTTC	CASSSGTSAYNEQFF
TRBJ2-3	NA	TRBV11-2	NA	TGTGCCAGCAGCTTTGCGTCCCCAGATACGCAGTATTTT	CASSFASPDTQYF
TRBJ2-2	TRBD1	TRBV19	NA	TGTGCCAGTAACGTCGGGACAGGGGGCCGGGAGCTGTTTTTT	CASNVGTGGRELFF
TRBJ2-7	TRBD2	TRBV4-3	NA	TGCGCCAGCAGCCAAGGTCCGGGAGGGGCGAGGGAGCAGTACTTC	CASSQGPGGAREQYF
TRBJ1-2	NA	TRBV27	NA	TGTGCCAGCAGTCTAGGACAGCTCTATGGCTACACCTTC	CASSLGQLYGYTF
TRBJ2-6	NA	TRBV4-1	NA	TGCGCCAGCAGCCAAGGGGCCCAGAGCTCTGGGGCCAACGTCCTGACTTTC	CASSQGAQSSGANVLTF
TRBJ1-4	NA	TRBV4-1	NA	TGCGCCAGCAGCCAAGGAGGGGAGGGTAATGAAAAACTGTTTTTT	CASSQGGEGNEKLFF
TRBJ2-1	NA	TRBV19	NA	TGTGCCAGTAGTCCAGATATGGATGAGCAGTTCTTC	CASSPDMDEQFF
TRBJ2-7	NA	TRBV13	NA	TGTGCCAGCAGCTTAGGCAGGTACGAGCAGTACTTC	CASSLGRYEQYF
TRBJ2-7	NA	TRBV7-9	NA	TGTGCCAGCAGCTTAGAGGGTGCAGGGGCTATGGTATGGCAGTACTTC	CASSLEGAGAMVWQYF
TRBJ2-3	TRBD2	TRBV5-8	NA	TGTGCCAGCAGCTTGGCCGGGGGGGGCACAGATACGCAGTATTTT	CASSLAGGGTDTQYF
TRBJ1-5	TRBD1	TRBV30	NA	TGTGCCTGGAGTGTATTCAGTTTGGACAGGAGCAATCAGCCCCAGCATTTT	CAWSVFSLDRSNQPQHF
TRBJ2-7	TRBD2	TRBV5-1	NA	TGCGCCAGCAGCTTGGTCGCGGGAGGGGAGTACGAGCAGTACTTC	CASSLVAGGEYEQYF
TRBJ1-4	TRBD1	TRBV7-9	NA	TGTGCCAGCAGCCCAGGGGACAGGGGAACTAATGAAAAACTGTTTTTT	CASSPGDRGTNEKLFF
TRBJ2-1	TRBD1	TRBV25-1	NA	TGTGCCAGCAGTAACCGGGACAGGGGAGGCAATGAGCAGTTCTTC	CASSNRDRGGNEQFF
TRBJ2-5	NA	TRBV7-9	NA	TGTGCCAGCAGCTTAAATATTCTAGCTCAAGAGACCCAGTACTTC	CASSLNILAQETQYF
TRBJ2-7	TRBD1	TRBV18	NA	TGTGCCAGCTCTCTGGACAGGGATGGGGCCTACGAGCAGTACTTC	CASSLDRDGAYEQYF
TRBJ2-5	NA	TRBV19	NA	TGTGCCAGTAGTATCCCCGAGTTACTACAAGAGACCCAGTACTTC	CASSIPELLQETQYF
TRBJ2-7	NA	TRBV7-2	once	TGTGCCAGCAGCCCTACGCACTACGAGCAGTACTTC	CASSPTHYEQYF
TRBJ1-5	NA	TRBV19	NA	TGTGCCAGTAGTATGGGCCTCCTTCAGGGGTCCAATCAGCCCCAGCATTTT	CASSMGLLQGSNQPQHF
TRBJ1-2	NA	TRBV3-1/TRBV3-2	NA	TGTGCCAGCAGCCCGTTAGCCCCTGGCTACACCTTC	CASSPLAPGYTF
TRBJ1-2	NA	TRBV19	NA	TGTGCCAGTAAGGGGAACTCCCACTATGGCTACACCTTC	CASKGNSHYGYTF
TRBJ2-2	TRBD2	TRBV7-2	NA	TGTGCCAGCAGCACCGGGACTAAAAACACCGGGGAGCTGTTTTTT	CASSTGTKNTGELFF
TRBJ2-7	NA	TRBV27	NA	TGTGCCAGCACCTCGTCCCAGGCATACTCCTACGAGCAGTACTTC	CASTSSQAYSYEQYF
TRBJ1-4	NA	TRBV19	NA	TGTGCCAGTAGTATAGCCGACAGTTATGAAAAACTGTTTTTT	CASSIADSYEKLFF
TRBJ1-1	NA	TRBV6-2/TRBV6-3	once	TGTGCCAGCAGTTACTCGATAGGGAGCGAGAACACTGAAGCTTTCTTT	CASSYSIGSENTEAFF
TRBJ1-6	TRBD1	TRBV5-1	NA	TGCGCCAGCAGCGGGGGACAGTCCTATAATTCACCCCTCCACTTT	CASSGGQSYNSPLHF
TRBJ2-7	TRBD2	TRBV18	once	TGTGCCAGCTCACGGGCTAGCGGGAGTTCTTTCTACGAGCAGTACTTC	CASSRASGSSFYEQYF
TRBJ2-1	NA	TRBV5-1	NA	TGCGCCAGCAGCTTGGTAGCAGGGCGGAGTGGGAATGAGCAGTTCTTC	CASSLVAGRSGNEQFF
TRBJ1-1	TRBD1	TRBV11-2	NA	TGTGCCAGCAGCCCGAACATTGCGACAGGGTTCATGAACACTGAAGCTTTCTTT	CASSPNIATGFMNTEAFF